The 5 T cell receptor beta chains presented below share a single source sample, sequenced in a study of blood T cell repertoires in COVID-19. TCRdb keeps only in-frame clones here, not all; method: immunoSEQ multiplex PCR. The sample contains hundreds of thousands of clones, approximately 85% of which appear only once. The sequencing input was peripheral blood. The receptors were sampled from a human donor in a cohort sampled during active COVID-19.

This chain connects TRBV28 to TRBJ1-2; D not certain. The CDR3 sequence is 14 residues long. Per the germline V gene, CDR1 is MDHEN and CDR2 is SYDVKM. The ends were cut back, 3 bases at V and 1 base at J, with 9 bases in the middle. The CDR3 spells CASSFIRGNYGYTF. The CDR3 bases are TGTGCCAGCAGTTTCATTCGGGGTAACTATGGCTACACCTTC.

The CDR3 DNA reads TGTGCCAGCAGTTCGACTAGCGGGCTTTACAATGAGCAGTTCTTC. Protein sequence: CASSSTSGLYNEQFF. V usage is TRBV6-6 and J usage is TRBJ2-1, with 10 bases matching TRBD2. J gave up 4 bases and V 4 bases, and 4 bases lay outside the gene matches. CDR3 size: 15 residues. Germline CDR1 MNHNY, CDR2 SVGAGI (reference sequence).

V is TRBV28 and J is TRBJ2-7, with unresolved D. Trimming cost V 6 bases and J 0 bases, with 18 bases left between them. Germline CDR1 MDHEN, CDR2 SYDVKM. CDR3 length: 16 amino acids. CDR3 nucleotides: TGTGCCAGCAGCCCCCCCCTCACGATTAGCTCCTACGAGCAGTACTTC. Amino acids: CASSPPLTISSYEQYF.

The chain has TRBV6-5 and TRBJ2-7, with 7 bases fitting TRBD2. V dropped 6 bases and J dropped 5; count of bases not matched to a gene: 7. This CDR3 has 13 amino acids. Germline CDR1 and CDR2: MNHEY and SVGAGI. In DNA form, the CDR3 reads TGTGCCAGCAGATCCAGCGGGAATAACGAGCAGTACTTC. This encodes CASRSSGNNEQYF.

The V and J genes are TRBV30 and TRBJ2-3; 8 bases fit TRBD2. The CDR3 consists of 14 residues. With 2 bases clipped from V and 4 bases from J, the junction kept 5 bases outside the gene matches. The germline CDR1 and CDR2 sequences are GTSNPN and SVGIG (reference sequence). CDR3 coding DNA: TGTGCCTGGAGTTATTTAGCGGGATCAGATACGCAGTATTTT. Translation gives CAWSYLAGSDTQYF. Drawing the rest from reference TRBV30 and TRBJ2-3, the complete variable domain is SQTIHQWPATLVQPVGSPLSLECTVEGTSNPNLYWYRQAAGRGLQLLFYSVGIGQISSEVPQNLSASRPQDRQFILSSKKLLLSDSGFYLCAWSYLAGSDTQYFGPGTRLTVL.